The 26 T cell receptor beta chains given below trace back to one sample, sequenced in a study of cytomegalovirus exposure and HLA in healthy donors. Primers: 60 Vbeta forward and 13 Jbeta reverse. This table comes from immunoSEQ multiplex PCR, and its TCRdb copy is limited to in-frame clones, with some not included. Of approximately 120,000 clones detected, 74% appear once; the ten largest clones hold about 2%. The source material was PBMCs. The receptors here all came from a human donor in good health.

The gene calls are TRBV12-5 and TRBJ2-1, with TRBD1 matching 7 bases. Unmatched junction bases numbered 2, after V lost 6 bases and J lost 6 bases. Germline CDR1 reads LGHNT; CDR2 reads FRNRAP. The length of the CDR3 is 12 residues. In DNA, the CDR3 is TGTGCTAGTGGCCGGACAGGCAATGAGCAGTTCTTC. Residues: CASGRTGNEQFF.

The chain is built from TRBV28 and TRBJ1-5; 10 bases align to TRBD1. Germline trimming cut 5 bases from V and 5 bases from J; bases unmatched to any gene: 12. Germline CDR1 reads MDHEN; CDR2 reads SYDVKM. This CDR3 contains 17 residues. DNA for the CDR3: TGTGCCAGCAGTCCCCGACAGGGGGCGGGGTATGATCAGCCCCAGCATTTT. Protein: CASSPRQGAGYDQPQHF.

This clone was recorded only once. This chain joins TRBV7-8 and TRBJ1-1; 7 bases align to TRBD1. Germline V gene sequence: CDR1 SGHVS, CDR2 FQNEAQ. The ends lost 5 bases at V and 1 base at J; junction bases unmatched: 4. This CDR3 is 14 amino acids long. The CDR3 bases are TGTGCCAGCAGCCCTGGGACAGCGAACACTGAAGCTTTCTTT. It specifies CASSPGTANTEAFF.

This chain uses TRBV6-6 with TRBJ1-5, with 7 bases matching TRBD1. This CDR3 is 16 amino acids long. Germline trimming cut 5 bases from V and 11 bases from J; bases unmatched to any gene: 18. Germline values: CDR1 MNHNY, CDR2 SVGAGI (reference sequence). The CDR3 DNA follows: TGTGCCAGCAGTGCCCCATCCGGGACAGTTGGCTACGCCCAGCATTTT. Its protein is CASSAPSGTVGYAQHF.

This clone appeared a few times. This rearrangement joins TRBV29-1 to TRBJ1-1; D unclear. This CDR3 has 12 amino acids. Germline V gene data show CDR1 as SQVTM and CDR2 as ANQGSEA. Trimming cost V 6 bases and J 5 bases, with 13 bases left between them. Written as DNA, the CDR3 is TGCAGCGTAGAGCTAGGAAGGACTGAAGCTTTCTTT. It specifies CSVELGRTEAFF.

The chain joins TRBV19 to TRBJ2-3, with unresolved D. The length of the CDR3 is 13 residues. The V gene's germline CDR1 is LNHDA and CDR2 SQIVND (reference sequence). Deletions cut 3 bases from V and 4 bases from J, with 8 bases between. CDR3 sequence (DNA): TGTGCCAGTAGTATGACTGGCCCAGATACGCAGTATTTT. It yields the protein CASSMTGPDTQYF. The entire variable domain, with the rest obtained from reference TRBV19 and TRBJ2-3, is as follows: DGGITQSPKYLFRKEGQNVTLSCEQNLNHDAMYWYRQDPGQGLRLIYYSQIVNDFQKGDIAEGYSVSREKKESFPLTVTSAQKNPTAFYLCASSMTGPDTQYFGPGTRLTVL.

The chain uses TRBV18 and TRBJ1-2, with D unresolved. This CDR3 has 15 amino acids. Germline-derived CDR1 and CDR2 are KGHSH and LQKENI. The V end lost 2 bases, the J end lost 5 bases, and 15 bases lay between the germline ends. CDR3 amino acids: CASSPERLGGYGYTF. The CDR3 nucleotides read TGTGCCAGCTCACCAGAAAGACTGGGAGGGTATGGCTACACCTTC.

The chain recombines TRBV30 with TRBJ2-1; 7 nucleotides match TRBD2. V was pared by 0 bases and J by 5 bases, with 10 bases of the junction left unmatched. This CDR3 comprises 16 residues. Germline V lookup: CDR1 GTSNPN, CDR2 SVGIG (reference sequence). This CDR3 reads CAWSVFVGLTNNEQFF. The CDR3 coding sequence is TGTGCCTGGAGTGTCTTTGTGGGACTAACCAACAATGAGCAGTTCTTC.

J is TRBJ1-2 and V is TRBV28, with D possibly matching TRBD1 (6 bases). Between the trimmed V and J ends, which lost 8 bases and 5 bases, there was a span of 15 bases. Germline lookup yields CDR1 MDHEN and CDR2 SYDVKM. This CDR3 has 13 residues. CDR3 sequence (DNA): TGTGCCAGCGGGTCCAGGGGAGGGTATGGCTACACCTTC. Encoded protein: CASGSRGGYGYTF.

The V call is TRBV7-2, the J call TRBJ2-7, with D possibly being TRBD1 (5 bases). The V and J ends lost 1 base and 5 bases respectively, with 21 bases between them. The CDR3 has 17 amino acids. From germline, CDR1 is SGHTA and CDR2 FQGNSA. The CDR3 DNA follows: TGTGCCAGCAGCTTAGACCGGCCCCAGGGCCCTTTCGACGAGCAGTACTTC. It yields the protein CASSLDRPQGPFDEQYF.

This clone was seen once. V and J are TRBV6-6 and TRBJ1-2; unclear D gene. With 3 bases removed from V and 2 bases from J, the gap between germline ends came to 7 bases. Germline values: CDR1 MNHNY, CDR2 SVGAGI (reference sequence). CDR3 length: 13 amino acids. Here the CDR3 reads CASSYFPNYGYTF. As DNA, the CDR3 is TGTGCCAGCAGTTATTTCCCAAACTATGGCTACACCTTC.

CDR3 sequence reads: CASSLGRGAPYEQYF. In DNA form, the CDR3 reads TGTGCCAGCAGCTTAGGGCGGGGCGCGCCCTACGAGCAGTACTTC. The chain joins TRBV7-9 to TRBJ2-7; TRBD2 is a possible D gene (6 bases). V dropped 1 base and J dropped 2 bases, with 12 bases sitting between them. The CDR3 consists of 15 residues. The germline gives CDR1 SEHNR, CDR2 FQNEAQ (reference sequence).

The rearrangement uses TRBV5-1 and TRBJ2-2; 7 bases map to TRBD1. CDR3 length equals 15 residues. Unmatched junction bases numbered 5, after V lost 6 bases and J lost 0 bases. The germline V gene has CDR1 SGHRS and CDR2 YFSETQ. The CDR3 loop is CASKRDSANTGELFF. CDR3 sequence (DNA): TGCGCCAGCAAAAGGGACAGCGCGAACACCGGGGAGCTGTTTTTT.

The rearrangement joins TRBV7-2 to TRBJ1-5; TRBD1 might be the D (5 bases). V dropped 1 base and J dropped 5 bases, with 15 bases sitting between them. Germline CDR1 SGHTA, CDR2 FQGNSA. The CDR3 has 16 residues. The CDR3: CASSLGPAGQDQPQHF. As DNA, the CDR3 is TGTGCCAGCAGCTTAGGTCCCGCGGGGCAGGATCAGCCCCAGCATTTT.

This sequence joins TRBV7-2 and TRBJ2-3; D is possibly TRBD2 (5 bases). Trimming cost V 6 bases and J 4 bases, with 11 bases left between them. CDR3 length: 13 amino acids. Germline CDR1 SGHTA, CDR2 FQGNSA. DNA for the CDR3: TGTGCCAGCAGTCTCGGACTGGCAGATACGCAGTATTTT. Protein: CASSLGLADTQYF.

This clone was seen a few times. The chain employs TRBV5-8 and TRBJ1-3; TRBD1 matches 12 bases. V trimming: 4 bases; J trimming: 9 bases; junction bases outside the gene matches: 14. CDR1 and CDR2 (germline): SGHTS, YDEGEE. There are 17 residues in the CDR3. CDR3 residues: CASSPGQGAPIRSTIYF. CDR3 DNA sequence: TGTGCCAGCAGCCCGGGACAGGGGGCGCCCATCAGATCCACCATATATTTT.

This clone was counted a few times. This rearrangement joins TRBV6-5 to TRBJ1-2, with D uncertain. Germline values: CDR1 MNHEY, CDR2 SVGAGI. The length of the CDR3 is 15 residues. V lost 2 bases and J lost 3, with 13 bases in between. The CDR3 DNA sequence: TGTGCCAGCAGTTACGGGTTGGGGAGCTACTATGGCTACACCTTC. Translated: CASSYGLGSYYGYTF.

The chain is built from TRBV19 and TRBJ2-2; 8 nucleotides match TRBD1. The CDR3 has 15 residues. The V gene end was trimmed by 5 bases and the J gene end by 6 bases; junction bases not matched to a gene: 8. Germline V lookup: CDR1 LNHDA, CDR2 SQIVND (reference sequence). The CDR3 nucleotides are TGTGCCAGTAGTTCTCCGGGACAGGTGCCCGGGGAGCTGTTTTTT. Amino acids: CASSSPGQVPGELFF.

This clone was picked up a small number of times. The chain recombines TRBV13 with TRBJ1-1, with D unresolved. Germline assignment: CDR1 PRHDT and CDR2 FYEKMQ (reference sequence). The V end was cut by 0 bases, the J end by 1 base, with 6 bases between. CDR3 length: 14 amino acids. The CDR3 spells CASSLGGRNTEAFF. In DNA, the CDR3 is TGTGCCAGCAGCTTAGGGGGCAGGAACACTGAAGCTTTCTTT.

This clone was counted between two and nine times. V and J are TRBV28 and TRBJ1-2, with 8 positions matching TRBD1. Trimming removed 7 bases from V and 4 bases from J; junction bases left unmatched: 8. Germline-derived CDR1 and CDR2 are MDHEN and SYDVKM. The CDR3 contains 14 residues. CDR3 protein: CASTIQGALYGYTF. The CDR3 DNA reads as TGTGCCAGCACCATCCAGGGGGCGCTCTATGGCTACACCTTC.

J is TRBJ2-7 and V is TRBV14, with D perhaps matching TRBD1 (5 bases). V was cut by 0 bases and J by 6 bases, with 12 bases left in between. Per the germline V gene, CDR1 is SGHDN and CDR2 is FVKESK. The length of the CDR3 is 14 residues. The CDR3 DNA follows: TGTGCCAGCAGCCAAGAAGGCAGGGTGAGCGAGCAGTACTTC. It encodes CASSQEGRVSEQYF.

The rearrangement links TRBV4-1 to TRBJ1-4, with D possibly matching TRBD1 (6 bases). Trimming cost V 2 bases and J 3 bases, with 16 bases left between them. The germline gives CDR1 MGHRA, CDR2 YSYEKL. The CDR3 runs to 17 residues. The CDR3 DNA reads TGCGCCAGCAGCCAACCCACGCAGGGGAAGTCTAATGAAAAACTGTTTTTT. Protein: CASSQPTQGKSNEKLFF.

The genes are TRBV6-1 and TRBJ2-1; D may be TRBD2 (7 bases). This CDR3 is built from 14 residues. Germline lookup yields CDR1 MNHNS and CDR2 SASEGT. V was cut by 4 bases and J by 6 bases, with 13 bases left in between. In DNA form, the CDR3 reads TGTGCCAGCAGTGCCCCCGGGGGGCTCAATGAGCAGTTCTTC. Encoded protein: CASSAPGGLNEQFF.

Only a few counts were recorded for this clone. The rearrangement joins TRBV5-6 to TRBJ2-5; TRBD2 aligns across 10 bases. Germline assignment: CDR1 SGHDT and CDR2 YYEEEE. The CDR3 spans 15 residues. The J segment lost 4 bases and the V segment lost 0 bases, leaving 3 bases of the junction unmatched. The CDR3 spells CASSLVGTSAETQYF. CDR3 coding DNA: TGTGCCAGCAGCTTGGTTGGGACTAGCGCAGAGACCCAGTACTTC.

This chain uses TRBV7-6 with TRBJ2-1, with 9 positions matching TRBD1. The junction had 6 bases not matched to a gene; V was cut back by 1 base and J by 5 bases. CDR3 length: 16 amino acids. Germline CDR1 SGHVS, CDR2 FNYEAQ. CDR3 in amino acids: CASSLVSGQGNNEQFF. CDR3 nucleotide sequence: TGTGCCAGCAGCTTAGTGTCGGGACAGGGAAACAATGAGCAGTTCTTC.

The gene calls are TRBV7-2 and TRBJ1-2; the match to TRBD1 covers 11 bases. Germline CDR1 and CDR2: SGHTA and FQGNSA. Losses at the gene ends were 4 bases for V and 4 bases for J; bases not matched to a gene: 11. This CDR3 comprises 17 residues. CDR3: CASSSPGQGVTSYGYTF. CDR3 nucleotides: TGTGCCAGCAGCTCCCCGGGACAGGGGGTTACTAGCTATGGCTACACCTTC. Full variable domain (remainder filled in from reference TRBV7-2 and TRBJ1-2): GAGVSQSPSNKVTEKGKDVELRCDPISGHTALYWYRQSLGQGLEFLIYFQGNSAPDKSGLPSDRFSAERTGGSVSTLTIQRTQQEDSAVYLCASSSPGQGVTSYGYTFGSGTRLTVV.